This TCR beta chain comes out of a study of cytomegalovirus exposure and HLA in healthy donors. The wider study: The approximately 690 first-cohort repertoires and the approximately 110 validation repertoires shared the same platform, a later analysis reported. Study results and caveats: For cytomegalovirus status, the classifier reportedly gave diagnoses with high specificity and sensitivity. One later analysis, an examination of the 120 validation repertoires, found that first-cohort TCR clusters tended to co-occur in them.

This CDR3 has 12 amino acids. With 5 bases removed from V and 7 bases from J, the gap between germline ends came to 11 bases. Germline lookup yields CDR1 SNHLY and CDR2 FYNNEI. Generated by immunoSEQ multiplex PCR, the TCRdb table keeps only in-frame clones and is missing some. The repertoire holds approximately 59,000 clones, with around 92% as singletons. A remark on this clone: Its antigen is undetermined.

V usage is TRBV2 and J usage is TRBJ1-1, with D possibly TRBD1 on 6 matching bases. This sequence was found in a man younger than 30 in good health and CMV-seropositive. Sequenced: PBMCs. This CDR3 reads CASSPDSREAFF. CDR3 nucleotide sequence: TGTGCCAGCAGTCCGGACAGCCGTGAAGCTTTCTTT.